Listed here is a single T cell receptor (beta chain). It has no known antigen specificity. Base qualities are not provided; no much larger clone lies one nucleotide away. Inclusion was restricted to participants for whom at least one PBMC sample before ART initiation and at least two post-ART samples were available. Every participant with HIV received treatment in the United States of America. Before DNA extraction, cryopreserved samples of about 0.95-10 million PBMC were thawed and then washed. At the time of the earliest PBMC sample for each participant with HIV, ages ranged from roughly 20 to 54 years. Per participant, PBMC samples came from 1-4 timepoints prior to ART initiation and 2-8 timepoints following ART initiation, for a median of 7 samples. For every participant, serial HIV viral load, CD4+ T-cell count, ART history and demographic data were obtained. Genomic DNA was extracted from unsorted PBMC with a Qiagen kit on a QIAcube, processed in batches of 12 samples.

Via the germline V gene, CDR1 is MGHRA and CDR2 YSYEKL. V is pared back by 1 base and J by 4 bases, with 4 bases lying between the germline termini. The CDR3 covers 13 residues, taking in both the cysteine and the phenylalanine. Just CDR3 DNA is preserved here, 39 bases in frame from base 1. This record comes from a study of long-term antiretroviral therapy in people with HIV (dated by TCRdb to 2022 to 2024). Turning to the overall study: Collection of the earliest samples took place about a decade ahead of the 2015 WHO recommendation for immediate ART, at a time when ART was typically delayed until CD4 counts fell. Among the approximately 30 participants with HIV, around 10 were female. A retrospective serial study tested whether ART initiation and durable HIV suppression were associated with changes in peripheral blood TRB repertoire composition and diversity. From 30 adults with confirmed HIV infection, the cohort provided approximately 190 cryopreserved PBMC samples, gathered serially across a mean of around 6 years (range 1-12). No cross-contamination during QIAcube processing was shown when test extractions of a monoclonal T-cell line were performed alongside fewer than 40 polyclonal samples. What the study reported, not specific to this receptor: The repertoire was dominated across all time points by expanded TRB clones identified before ART initiation, although this dominance was seen to fluctuate and to decrease in many PLHIV after ART. Because cell numbers in pre-ART samples were limited, unsorted PBMC were profiled instead of sorted CD4+ and CD8+ T cells. Owing to limited PBMC availability, only the TCR beta chain was sequenced, without alpha chain pairing. HIV repertoires had narrower CDR3 length ranges than controls, and the network structure suggested an antigen-experienced repertoire that shifted only slightly toward naive after ART. Inferences about post-ART repertoire changes were limited because no data were available on ART adherence, viral resistance or therapy changes. Starting ART was linked to a significant rise in TRB diversity, yet even after long-term ART the diversity remained significantly lower than in transplant donor controls. The samples were dated from 2004 to 2017, and the ART regimens that were used may be less effective than current ART regimens.

Sequencing of the TRB variable region was done with the immunoSEQ hsTCRB v3.0 assay at survey level resolution. The targeted TRB sequencing depth was about 40,000-55,000 T-cell genomes per sample. TRB libraries were pooled and sequenced on an Illumina MiSeq using a v3 150-cycle kit. The source study handled its data this way. Repertoire analysis ran in R within a reproducible Nextflow workflow covering QC, data transformation and analysis. LymphoSeq2, an R package for exploring AIRR-Seq data, was used to implement the custom analyses. A handful of samples that produced fewer than 5000 total TRB sequences were removed, so 180 or so HIV repertoires were analyzed. Among the roughly 190 retained HIV repertoires, 59 were collected before ART initiation and about 130 were collected after ART initiation. Each repertoire was downsampled to 5000 TRB nucleotide sequences, and summary statistics were averaged across 100 downsampling iterations. The analysis kept only TRB sequences whose CDR3 regions were at least seven amino acids long. A Shannon entropy-derived clonality score and the Gini coefficient were used to measure diversity. In the repertoire networks, any two of the top 5000 CDR3 amino acid sequences were connected whenever the two sequences differed by an edit distance of one. For TRB CDR3 amino acid sequences, GLIPH2 was used to predict antigen specificity groups and MHC restriction. To flag known CMV, EBV, HIV or tissue antigen associations, CDR3 amino acid sequences were matched against VDJdb and McPAS-TCR. Pre-ART, post-ART and control groups were compared with Wilcoxon signed-rank tests and Holm-Bonferroni correction. This is the immuneACCESS table as TCRdb keeps it, with only in-frame sequences that have V and J called. A part of the clones is gone; compared with another copy, unresolved V genes explain less than half, and the rest is unexplained. The V and J calls and the clone size are those of that table, but D and trimming were determined from the DNA. The sample records almost 25,000 clones, 84% of which are singletons. The ten most abundant clones make up roughly 2.4% of the sample.

The sequencing used unsorted PBMCs, collected 3 years after starting antiretroviral therapy. The source of this sequence is a man aged 45 to 65 with HIV. This receptor chain uses TRBV4-1 and TRBJ2-2, with the identity of the D gene unclear. The bases are TGCGCCAGCAGCCAAGTTATCACCGGGGAGCTGTTTTTT. This codes for CASSQVITGELFF.